This passage covers 31 T cell receptor beta chains from one sample sequenced in a study of shared clonotypes between healthy human individuals. TCRdb keeps only in-frame clones here, not all; method: immunoSEQ multiplex PCR. The sample consists of 2.3 million or so clones, 80% to 95% of them appearing once. The sequencing sample was made of naive CD4+ T cells from PBMCs. The subset here: CD45RA+ positively selected. The origin of the receptors is a young man in good health. Some clones in this sample may be carry-over from other donors' samples.

The J gene is TRBJ2-7, the V gene TRBV5-1, with D unresolved. Germline V CDR1 and CDR2: SGHRS, YFSETQ. There are 15 residues in the CDR3. The V and J ends lost 5 bases and 7 bases respectively, with 22 bases between them. In DNA, the CDR3 is TGCGCCAGCAGTCCTCCACCCGGGTTCAGTAAAGAGCAGTACTTC. Translated: CASSPPPGFSKEQYF. The full variable domain, in which reference TRBV5-1 and TRBJ2-7 provide the parts outside the CDR3, is KAGVTQTPRYLIKTRGQQVTLSCSPISGHRSVSWYQQTPGQGLQFLFEYFSETQRNKGNFPGRFSGRQFSNSRSEMNVSTLELGDSALYLCASSPPPGFSKEQYFGPGTRLTVT.

The J gene is TRBJ1-3, the V gene TRBV5-1; a weak D match, TRBD1 (5 bases). There are 15 residues in the CDR3. Deletions cut 3 bases from V and 0 bases from J, with 10 bases between. The germline CDR1 and CDR2 sequences are SGHRS and YFSETQ. CDR3 residues: CASSYQGPSGNTIYF. The CDR3 nucleotides are TGCGCCAGCAGCTACCAGGGACCCTCTGGAAACACCATATATTTT.

This chain connects TRBV13 to TRBJ2-1; TRBD2 agrees at 9 bases. The V segment lost 5 bases and the J segment 7 bases; nucleotides outside the gene matches: 9. Germline-derived CDR1 and CDR2 are PRHDT and FYEKMQ (reference sequence). The CDR3 is 15 residues long. CDR3 residues: CASSPSGTAWNEQFF. For the CDR3, the DNA is TGTGCCAGCAGCCCTAGCGGGACCGCCTGGAATGAGCAGTTCTTC.

The chain carries TRBV7-9 and TRBJ2-1; 10 bases match TRBD1. With V trimmed by 4 bases and J by 8 bases, 8 bases remained unmatched. Germline V gene sequence: CDR1 SEHNR, CDR2 FQNEAQ (reference sequence). The CDR3 length is 15 residues. The CDR3 nucleotides are TGTGCCAGCAGCTCCGGGACAGGGGTGGTTGATGAGCAGTTCTTC. Its protein product is CASSSGTGVVDEQFF.

The chain links TRBV5-1 to TRBJ2-7, with D perhaps TRBD2 (5 bases). Germline V CDR1 and CDR2: SGHRS, YFSETQ. The length of the CDR3 is 16 residues. Trimming cost V 2 bases and J 2 bases, with 17 bases left between them. The CDR3 is CASSFYGRTQAYEQYF. CDR3 nucleotides: TGCGCCAGCAGCTTTTACGGAAGGACTCAAGCCTACGAGCAGTACTTC.

The chain combines TRBV18 with TRBJ1-1; tentative D call: TRBD1 (5 bases). There are 14 residues in the CDR3. Trimming stripped 6 bases from V and 0 bases from J, with 11 bases between. CDR1 is KGHSH and CDR2 is LQKENI in the germline V gene. The CDR3 loop is CASSFSGVNTEAFF. The CDR3 DNA reads TGTGCCAGCTCCTTCTCGGGGGTGAACACTGAAGCTTTCTTT.

This clone was seen just once. The V and J genes are TRBV10-3 and TRBJ1-1; 8 nucleotides agree with TRBD1. This CDR3 contains 14 residues. V trimming: 8 bases; J trimming: 11 bases; junction bases outside the gene matches: 16. CDR1 is ENHRY, CDR2 SYGVKD, per germline. CDR3 nucleotides: TGTGCCATCGAACCCGACCGGGACAGGCATATGGCTTTCTTT. This sequence encodes CAIEPDRDRHMAFF.

The chain joins TRBV29-1 to TRBJ2-7, with 7 bases matching TRBD2. Germline V lookup: CDR1 SQVTM, CDR2 ANQGSEA. Trimming took 6 bases from V and 4 from J; bases not matched to a gene: 6. This CDR3 is built from 12 residues. The CDR3 reads CSVGTNSYEQYF. In DNA, the CDR3 is TGCAGCGTAGGGACTAACTCGTACGAGCAGTACTTC.

The gene calls are TRBV7-3 and TRBJ2-7, with 8 positions matching TRBD2. This CDR3 region has 14 residues. V lost 4 bases, J lost 6 bases, and 8 bases stayed unmatched. Per germline, CDR1 SGHTA and CDR2 FQGTGA. CDR3 amino acids: CASSSQAGVAEQYF. In DNA form, the CDR3 reads TGTGCCAGCAGCTCCCAAGCGGGAGTAGCCGAGCAGTACTTC.

The genes are TRBV6-5 and TRBJ2-2; TRBD2 matches at 8 bases. The CDR3 runs 14 residues. Per germline, CDR1 MNHEY and CDR2 SVGAGI. J gave up 6 bases and V 10 bases, and 10 bases lay outside the gene matches. The CDR3: CATSVSGRAGELFF. The CDR3 DNA follows: TGTGCCACCTCAGTGTCCGGGAGGGCCGGGGAGCTGTTTTTT.

The rearrangement uses TRBV28 and TRBJ2-2; D unclear. Germline CDR1 and CDR2: MDHEN and SYDVKM. The CDR3 contains 15 residues. Trimming cost V 6 bases and J 0 bases, with 11 bases left between them. CDR3 protein: CASRKAPTNTGELFF. The CDR3 nucleotides are TGTGCCAGCAGAAAAGCCCCTACGAACACCGGGGAGCTGTTTTTT.

The rearrangement joins TRBV29-1 to TRBJ2-2; TRBD2 might be the D (6 bases). CDR3 size: 12 residues. Germline CDR1 is SQVTM and CDR2 is ANQGSEA. Trimming left V 7 bases short and J 7 bases short, with 13 bases between. This CDR3 is CSAGTSGGELFF. The CDR3 DNA follows: TGCAGCGCCGGGACTTCGGGCGGGGAGCTGTTTTTT.

This clone occurred once. This chain uses TRBV28 with TRBJ2-5, with D possibly TRBD1 on 6 matching bases. The tail of the sequence fits TRBJ2-7 better, so the J call may be wrong. Germline loops: CDR1 MDHEN, CDR2 SYDVKM. The CDR3 sequence is 14 residues long. DNA of the CDR3: TGTGCCAGCAGTTTAGTCGGGACAAACTACGAGCAGTACTTC. Protein product: CASSLVGTNYEQYF.

The chain carries TRBV28 and TRBJ1-2, with TRBD1 matching 7 bases. V shed 4 bases, J shed 8 bases, and the junction held 4 bases outside the gene matches. The CDR3 length is 12 residues. Germline V lookup: CDR1 MDHEN, CDR2 SYDVKM. The CDR3 DNA follows: TGTGCCAGCAGTTCCAGGGGGGACGGCTACACCTTC. Its protein product is CASSSRGDGYTF.

The rearrangement links TRBV11-2 to TRBJ1-2; TRBD1 matches at 8 bases. Losses at the gene ends were 7 bases for V and 4 bases for J; bases not matched to a gene: 5. This CDR3 comprises 13 residues. The germline V gene encodes CDR1 SGHAT and CDR2 FQNNGV. The CDR3 sequence: CASNPDRGYGYTF. CDR3 coding DNA: TGTGCCAGCAACCCAGACAGGGGCTATGGCTACACCTTC.

This rearrangement joins TRBV28 to TRBJ1-2; weak D call: TRBD1 (6 bases). CDR1 MDHEN and CDR2 SYDVKM come from the germline V gene. The germline V and J ends were trimmed by 4 bases and 2 bases, with 14 bases remaining between them. The CDR3 runs 15 residues. CDR3 coding DNA: TGTGCCAGCAGTTCCATGAGTAGGGGGAACTATGGCTACACCTTC. This sequence encodes CASSSMSRGNYGYTF.

This chain connects TRBV7-2 to TRBJ1-5, with D possibly TRBD1 on 6 matching bases. The germline V gene has CDR1 SGHTA and CDR2 FQGNSA. The germline V and J ends were trimmed by 1 base and 4 bases, with 14 bases remaining between them. This CDR3 is 16 amino acids long. CDR3 protein: CASSLVGTGRNQPQHF. For the CDR3, the DNA is TGTGCCAGCAGCTTAGTCGGTACAGGGCGGAATCAGCCCCAGCATTTT. The variable domain in full, with the rest retrieved from reference TRBV7-2 and TRBJ1-5, is GAGVSQSPSNKVTEKGKDVELRCDPISGHTALYWYRQSLGQGLEFLIYFQGNSAPDKSGLPSDRFSAERTGGSVSTLTIQRTQQEDSAVYLCASSLVGTGRNQPQHFGDGTRLSIL.

The chain has TRBV18 and TRBJ2-7; D may be TRBD1 or TRBD2 (6 bases each). Germline V gives CDR1 KGHSH, CDR2 LQKENI. CDR3 length equals 16 residues. Trimming removed 1 base from V and 0 bases from J, with 13 bases in between. Written as DNA, the CDR3 is TGTGCCAGCTCACCACGCTGGAGGGGGGACTCCTACGAGCAGTACTTC. It specifies CASSPRWRGDSYEQYF.

The chain has TRBV5-1 and TRBJ1-4; TRBD1 aligns across 11 bases. CDR1 and CDR2 (germline): SGHRS, YFSETQ. CDR3 length: 14 amino acids. The junction had 6 bases not matched to a gene; V was cut back by 7 bases and J by 7 bases. The CDR3 DNA sequence: TGCGCCAGCGGACAGGGGGCTGCCGGTGAAAAACTGTTTTTT. Amino acids: CASGQGAAGEKLFF.

A remark on this clone: Different DNA sequences within this sample yield the same CDR3. The gene calls are TRBV2 and TRBJ2-5; D is unresolved. CDR1 SNHLY and CDR2 FYNNEI come from the germline V gene. V was pared by 0 bases and J by 5 bases, with 4 bases between. The CDR3 has 12 amino acids. Here the CDR3 reads CASSEAPETQYF. The DNA of the CDR3 is TGTGCCAGCAGTGAAGCGCCTGAGACCCAGTACTTC.

V is TRBV6-1 and J is TRBJ1-2; no firm D call. The length of the CDR3 is 15 residues. V was clipped by 4 bases and J by 1 base, with 13 bases between them. Germline-derived CDR1 and CDR2 are MNHNS and SASEGT. CDR3 sequence (DNA): TGTGCCAGCAGTGTACCGAACGGGATTAACTATGGCTACACCTTC. Encoded protein: CASSVPNGINYGYTF.

The V and J genes are TRBV28 and TRBJ2-6; D gene ambiguous. V was trimmed by 3 bases and J by 3 bases, leaving 6 bases between them. The CDR3 spans 14 residues. CDR1 and CDR2 from the germline V gene are MDHEN and SYDVKM. CDR3 in amino acids: CASSFYVGANVLTF. CDR3 nucleotide sequence: TGTGCCAGCAGTTTCTACGTTGGGGCCAACGTCCTGACTTTC.

V is TRBV28 and J is TRBJ1-2; a weak D match, TRBD1 (6 bases). This CDR3 has 15 amino acids. Trimming took off 4 bases at V and 1 base at J, with 13 bases between the two ends. CDR1 and CDR2 from the germline V gene are MDHEN and SYDVKM. The CDR3 nucleotides read TGTGCCAGCAGTTCACCTCGACAGGTTAACTATGGCTACACCTTC. Translating gives CASSSPRQVNYGYTF.

CDR3 sequence: CASSLPHSTGELFF. CDR3 nucleotide sequence: TGTGCCAGCAGCTTGCCCCACAGCACCGGGGAGCTGTTTTTT. This rearrangement joins TRBV7-9 to TRBJ2-2; D is uncertain. The CDR3 is made up of 14 amino acids. V was trimmed by 3 bases and J by 4 bases, leaving 9 bases between them. Germline lookup yields CDR1 SEHNR and CDR2 FQNEAQ (reference sequence).

This clone has just one count. J is TRBJ2-3 and V is TRBV9, with 14 bases that match TRBD2. This CDR3 is 18 amino acids long. V lost 4 bases and J lost 0; bases outside the gene matches: 7. Germline V gene data show CDR1 as SGDLS and CDR2 as YYNGEE. CDR3 loop: CASSTRLAGGPSTDTQYF. In DNA form, the CDR3 reads TGTGCCAGCAGCACCCGACTAGCGGGAGGGCCTAGCACAGATACGCAGTATTTT.

This sequence joins TRBV7-9 and TRBJ2-3; TRBD2 matches at 8 bases. Germline V lookup: CDR1 SEHNR, CDR2 FQNEAQ (reference sequence). The CDR3 totals 16 residues. With 2 bases clipped from V and 8 bases from J, the junction kept 12 bases outside the gene matches. DNA of the CDR3: TGTGCCAGCAGCTTATGGGGGACTAGTAGAAAGGGTACGCAGTATTTT. This gives the protein CASSLWGTSRKGTQYF.

The J gene is TRBJ2-1, the V gene TRBV10-3, with 9 bases aligning to TRBD1. Germline V CDR1 and CDR2: ENHRY, SYGVKD. The CDR3 spans 14 residues. Unmatched junction bases numbered 11, after V lost 10 bases and J lost 7 bases. The CDR3 DNA follows: TGTGCCACCTTGGACAGGGGCAGCATAAATGAGCAGTTCTTC. Its protein is CATLDRGSINEQFF.

This sequence joins TRBV6-6 and TRBJ2-4; TRBD2 might be the D (5 bases). Germline-derived CDR1 and CDR2 are MNHNY and SVGAGI (reference sequence). V shed 2 bases and J shed 0 bases, with 8 bases lying between them. The CDR3 extends over 15 amino acids. CDR3 region: CASSYTGLAKNIQYF. The CDR3, as DNA: TGTGCCAGCAGTTACACTGGACTAGCCAAAAACATTCAGTACTTC.

This CDR3 reads CASSLGPKETQYF. CDR3 coding DNA: TGTGCCAGCAGCCTTGGACCTAAAGAGACCCAGTACTTC. The chain links TRBV7-8 to TRBJ2-5; D unresolved. CDR1 is SGHVS and CDR2 is FQNEAQ in the germline V gene. This CDR3 has 13 residues. Trimming cost V 5 bases and J 3 bases, with 10 bases left between them.

This chain connects TRBV7-2 to TRBJ2-1; perhaps TRBD2 as D (6 bases). The CDR3 has 14 amino acids. From germline, CDR1 is SGHTA and CDR2 FQGNSA. V was cut by 2 bases and J by 10 bases, with 15 bases left in between. The CDR3, as DNA: TGTGCCAGCAGCTTAATAGGGAGGCAAGGAGAGCAGTTCTTC. Translated: CASSLIGRQGEQFF.

This chain connects TRBV7-9 to TRBJ2-1, with 9 bases lining up with TRBD1. CDR1 is SEHNR, CDR2 FQNEAQ, per germline (reference sequence). Trimming at V came to 5 bases and at J to 9 bases, leaving 8 bases not matched to a gene. CDR3 length: 14 amino acids. Written as DNA, the CDR3 is TGTGCCAGCAGCACCAGACAGGGGGGGAGTGAGCAGTTCTTC. Translated: CASSTRQGGSEQFF.